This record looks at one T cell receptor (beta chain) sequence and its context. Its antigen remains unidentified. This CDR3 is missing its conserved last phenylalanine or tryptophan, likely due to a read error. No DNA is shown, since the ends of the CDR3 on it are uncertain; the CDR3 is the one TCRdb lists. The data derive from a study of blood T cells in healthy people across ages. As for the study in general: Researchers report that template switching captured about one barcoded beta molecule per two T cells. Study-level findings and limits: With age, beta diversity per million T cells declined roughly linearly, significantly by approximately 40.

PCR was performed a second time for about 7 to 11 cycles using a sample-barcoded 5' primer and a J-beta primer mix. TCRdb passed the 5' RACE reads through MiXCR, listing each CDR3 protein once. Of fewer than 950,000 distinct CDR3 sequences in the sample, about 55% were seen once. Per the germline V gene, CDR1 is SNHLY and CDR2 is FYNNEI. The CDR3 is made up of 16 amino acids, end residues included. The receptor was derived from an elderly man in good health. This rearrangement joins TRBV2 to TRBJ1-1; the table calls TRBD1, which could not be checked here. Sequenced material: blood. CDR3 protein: CAGQGKTGTTMNTEAL.